This T cell receptor beta chain was documented in a study of Graves' ophthalmopathy and Graves' hyperthyroidism. General study findings and limits: Predictions made by the model for ophthalmopathy progression reached just over 70% sensitivity and just under 75% specificity.

The authors amplified TCR beta CDR3 regions from RNA transcripts. RT-PCR in the first round used HTBI primers; a second-round multiplex PCR followed. TCRdb re-analysed the multiplex PCR reads in MiXCR, keeping a single row per CDR3 protein. The sample has some 240,000 distinct CDR3 sequences, less than 55% seen once. As to this clonotype: Its antigen is unidentified.

The TCR sequence derives from an adult man with Graves' ophthalmopathy. Sequencing was done on a sample of peripheral blood.

The CDR3 DNA reads as TGTGCCATCAGTGACCCGGGACAGGGGGTCGACGAGCAGTACTTC. Protein sequence: CAISDPGQGVDEQYF. The V call is TRBV10-3, the J call TRBJ2-7; 11 positions agree with TRBD1. Germline V CDR1 and CDR2: ENHRY, SYGVKD. The V gene end was trimmed by 3 bases and the J gene end by 5 bases; junction bases not matched to a gene: 6. The CDR3 sequence is 15 residues long.